This T cell receptor (beta chain) was identified during a study of blood T cell repertoires in COVID-19. The overall study: Collection of acute and convalescent COVID-19 samples took place in the United States, Italy and Spain.

Note on this clone: Other nucleotide sequences from this sample produce the same CDR3.

The assay was immunoSEQ multiplex PCR, and TCRdb's table has in-frame clones only and misses some. Among hundreds of thousands of clones listed, 70% to 90% were seen once. This CDR3 spans 13 amino acids. Germline CDR1 is LNHDA and CDR2 is SQIVND (reference sequence). V dropped 4 bases and J dropped 2 bases, with 6 bases sitting between them. The sequenced sample consisted of peripheral blood. This chain links TRBV19 with TRBJ1-5; D gene ambiguous. The sequence was collected from a human donor in a cohort sampled during active COVID-19. The CDR3 nucleotides read TGTGCCAGTAGTAATGAGCGCAATCAGCCCCAGCATTTT. The encoded protein is CASSNERNQPQHF.